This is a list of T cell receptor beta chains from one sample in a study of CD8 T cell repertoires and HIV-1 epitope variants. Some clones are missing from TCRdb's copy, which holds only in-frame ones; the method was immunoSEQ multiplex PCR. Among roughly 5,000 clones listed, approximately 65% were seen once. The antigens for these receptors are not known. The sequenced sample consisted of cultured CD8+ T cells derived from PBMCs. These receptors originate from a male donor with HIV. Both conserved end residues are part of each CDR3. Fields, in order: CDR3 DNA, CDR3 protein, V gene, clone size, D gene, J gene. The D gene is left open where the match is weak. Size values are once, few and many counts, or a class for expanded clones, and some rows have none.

TGTGCCAGCAGCTTAGGTTACGCGGGGGGTCCCACAGATACGCAGTATTTT CASSLGYAGGPTDTQYF TRBV7-8 few TRBD2 TRBJ2-3
TGCGCCAGCAGCCAAGCAGGGGGACTAGCGGGAGTTGAGCAGTACTTC CASSQAGGLAGVEQYF TRBV4-1 NA TRBD2 TRBJ2-7
TGTGCCAGCAGTTTCCTCGTGAACACCGGGGAGCTGTTTTTT CASSFLVNTGELFF TRBV28 NA NA TRBJ2-2
TGTGCCAGCAGCCTTGGGACATCTAGCACAGATACGCAGTATTTT CASSLGTSSTDTQYF TRBV11-1 NA NA TRBJ2-3
TGTGCCAGCAGTTTATTTGCAGGGGGCGAGCTTGCAGATACGCAGTATTTT CASSLFAGGELADTQYF TRBV28 NA TRBD1 TRBJ2-3
TGTGCTAGTGCGGGGGGCAATGAGCAGTTCTTC CASAGGNEQFF TRBV12-5 once TRBD2 TRBJ2-1
TGTGCCAGCAGCTTAAGTAGCACTGAAGCTTTCTTT CASSLSSTEAFF TRBV7-2 few NA TRBJ1-1
TGTGCCAGCAGCTCCGTTGTCAGTCCGGAAGCTTTCTTT CASSSVVSPEAFF TRBV7-9 NA NA TRBJ1-1
TGTGCCAGCGGACCCCGGGACCAAGGCGAGCAGTACTTC CASGPRDQGEQYF TRBV27 NA NA TRBJ2-7
TGTGCCAGCAACCGGGGCGGGAGTACCTACGAGCAGTACTTC CASNRGGSTYEQYF TRBV5-6 NA TRBD2 TRBJ2-7
TGTGCCAGCAGGCCTAGCGGCGGTTTGGGTGAGCAGTTCTTC CASRPSGGLGEQFF TRBV6-1 NA TRBD2 TRBJ2-1
TGTGCCAGCAGTCGGACAGGTTCCTATCAGCCCCAGCATTTT CASSRTGSYQPQHF TRBV27 NA TRBD1 TRBJ1-5
TGTGCCAGCAGTATCGAGAGCGGGAGCTCCTACAATGAGCAGTTCTTC CASSIESGSSYNEQFF TRBV11-3 NA TRBD2 TRBJ2-1
TGCGCCAGCAGGGGGGGGGAGAGCAATCAGCCCCAGCATTTT CASRGGESNQPQHF TRBV10-2 few NA TRBJ1-5
TGTGCCAGCAGTGAAAGGACTAGCGACACCGGGGAGCTGTTTTTT CASSERTSDTGELFF TRBV6-1 NA TRBD2 TRBJ2-2
TGTGCCAGCAGTACCTACAGGGGGCAATACGAGCAGTACTTC CASSTYRGQYEQYF TRBV28 few TRBD1 TRBJ2-7
TGTGCCAGCAGCCCCCGGGACAGAGGCTACACAGATACGCAGTATTTT CASSPRDRGYTDTQYF TRBV14 once TRBD1 TRBJ2-3
TGTGCCAGCAGTGCCCTCCAACTAGCGGGAGCGCCGGATCCGTTCTTC CASSALQLAGAPDPFF TRBV6-1 NA TRBD2 TRBJ2-1
TGTGCCAGCAGTTTGGACAGGGGAGACACTGAAGCTTTCTTT CASSLDRGDTEAFF TRBV6-6 once TRBD1 TRBJ1-1
TGTGCCAGCAGTTGGAGACAGAGCTCCTACAATGAGCAGTTCTTC CASSWRQSSYNEQFF TRBV7-3 few NA TRBJ2-1
TGTGCCAGCAGTGGAGGGGGGAGGTACAATGAGCAGTTCTTC CASSGGGRYNEQFF TRBV6-4 NA NA TRBJ2-1
TGTGCCAGCAGCTCCTCCGGGACAGGGCTCTACGAGCAGTACTTC CASSSSGTGLYEQYF TRBV7-9 few TRBD1 TRBJ2-7
TGTGCCAGCAGTGTACAGGCCCCCTACGAGCAGTACTTC CASSVQAPYEQYF TRBV6-5 NA NA TRBJ2-7
TGTGCCAGCAGTTTACAGGGGGACTATGGCTACACCTTC CASSLQGDYGYTF TRBV28 few TRBD1 TRBJ1-2
TGTGCCAGCAGCACCGAACCTAGCCAGGGGAGCTCCTACAATGAGCAGTTCTTC CASSTEPSQGSSYNEQFF TRBV7-6 NA NA TRBJ2-1
TGTGCCAGCACCTTCCTCGGGAACTATGGCTACACCTTC CASTFLGNYGYTF TRBV7-9 few NA TRBJ1-2
TGTGCCAGCAGTTACCAGGACAGCCAAGAGACCCAGTACTTC CASSYQDSQETQYF TRBV6-5 NA NA TRBJ2-5
TGTGCCAGCAGTTACTCGCCAGGGAATTCAGAGACCCAGTACTTC CASSYSPGNSETQYF TRBV6-5 NA NA TRBJ2-5